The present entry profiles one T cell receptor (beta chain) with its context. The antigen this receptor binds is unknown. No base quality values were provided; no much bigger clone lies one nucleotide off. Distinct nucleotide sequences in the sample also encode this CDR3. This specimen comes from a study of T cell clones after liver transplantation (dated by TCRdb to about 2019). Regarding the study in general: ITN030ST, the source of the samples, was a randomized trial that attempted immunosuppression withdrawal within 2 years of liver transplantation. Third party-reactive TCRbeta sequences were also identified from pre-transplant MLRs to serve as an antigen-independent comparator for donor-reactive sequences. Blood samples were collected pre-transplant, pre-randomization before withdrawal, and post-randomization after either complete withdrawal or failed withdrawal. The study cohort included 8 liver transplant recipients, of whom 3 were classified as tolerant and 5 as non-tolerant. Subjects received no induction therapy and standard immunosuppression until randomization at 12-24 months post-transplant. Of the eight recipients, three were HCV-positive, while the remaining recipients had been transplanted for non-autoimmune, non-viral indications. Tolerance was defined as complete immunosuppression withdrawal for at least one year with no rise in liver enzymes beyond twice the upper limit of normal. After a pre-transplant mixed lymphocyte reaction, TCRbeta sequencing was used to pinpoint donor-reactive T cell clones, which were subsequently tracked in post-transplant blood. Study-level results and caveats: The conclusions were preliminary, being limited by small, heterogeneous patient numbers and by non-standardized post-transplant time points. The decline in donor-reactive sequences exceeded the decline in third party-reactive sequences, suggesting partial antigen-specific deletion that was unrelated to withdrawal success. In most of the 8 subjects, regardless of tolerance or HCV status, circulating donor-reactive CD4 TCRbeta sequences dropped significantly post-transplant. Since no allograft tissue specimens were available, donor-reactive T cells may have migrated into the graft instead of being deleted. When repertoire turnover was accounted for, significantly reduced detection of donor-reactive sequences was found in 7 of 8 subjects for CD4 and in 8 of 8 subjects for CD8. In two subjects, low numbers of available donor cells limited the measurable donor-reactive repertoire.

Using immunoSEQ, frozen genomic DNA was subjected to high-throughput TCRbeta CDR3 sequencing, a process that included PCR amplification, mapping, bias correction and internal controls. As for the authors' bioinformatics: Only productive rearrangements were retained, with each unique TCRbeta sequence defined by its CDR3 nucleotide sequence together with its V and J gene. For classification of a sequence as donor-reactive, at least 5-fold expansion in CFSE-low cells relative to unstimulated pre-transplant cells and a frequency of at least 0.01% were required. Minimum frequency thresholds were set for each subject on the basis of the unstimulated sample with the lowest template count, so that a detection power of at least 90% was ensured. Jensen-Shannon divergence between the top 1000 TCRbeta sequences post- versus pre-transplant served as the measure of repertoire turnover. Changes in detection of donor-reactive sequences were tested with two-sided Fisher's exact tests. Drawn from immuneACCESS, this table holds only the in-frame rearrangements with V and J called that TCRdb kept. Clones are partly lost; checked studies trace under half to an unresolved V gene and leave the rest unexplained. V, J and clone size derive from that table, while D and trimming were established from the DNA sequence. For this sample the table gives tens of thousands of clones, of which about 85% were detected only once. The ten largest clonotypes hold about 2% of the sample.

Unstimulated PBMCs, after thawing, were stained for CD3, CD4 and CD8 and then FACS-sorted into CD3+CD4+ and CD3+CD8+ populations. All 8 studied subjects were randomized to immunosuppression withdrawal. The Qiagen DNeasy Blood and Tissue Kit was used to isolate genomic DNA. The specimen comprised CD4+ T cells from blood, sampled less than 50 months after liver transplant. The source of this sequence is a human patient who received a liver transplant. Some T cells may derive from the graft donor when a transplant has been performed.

The bases read TGTGCCAGCAGCGTAGATCGTGGGGAGCAGTACTTC. Protein translation: CASSVDRGEQYF. The receptor chain draws on TRBV9 and TRBJ2-7, with the D gene call left open. Based on the germline V gene, the CDR1 and CDR2 sequences are SGDLS and YYNGEE. Relative to germline, V is 0 bases shorter and J is 7 bases shorter, with 8 bases between their ends. The CDR3, from cysteine to phenylalanine, totals 12 residues. Of the read, only the CDR3 DNA is kept; its 36 bases are in frame from base 1.